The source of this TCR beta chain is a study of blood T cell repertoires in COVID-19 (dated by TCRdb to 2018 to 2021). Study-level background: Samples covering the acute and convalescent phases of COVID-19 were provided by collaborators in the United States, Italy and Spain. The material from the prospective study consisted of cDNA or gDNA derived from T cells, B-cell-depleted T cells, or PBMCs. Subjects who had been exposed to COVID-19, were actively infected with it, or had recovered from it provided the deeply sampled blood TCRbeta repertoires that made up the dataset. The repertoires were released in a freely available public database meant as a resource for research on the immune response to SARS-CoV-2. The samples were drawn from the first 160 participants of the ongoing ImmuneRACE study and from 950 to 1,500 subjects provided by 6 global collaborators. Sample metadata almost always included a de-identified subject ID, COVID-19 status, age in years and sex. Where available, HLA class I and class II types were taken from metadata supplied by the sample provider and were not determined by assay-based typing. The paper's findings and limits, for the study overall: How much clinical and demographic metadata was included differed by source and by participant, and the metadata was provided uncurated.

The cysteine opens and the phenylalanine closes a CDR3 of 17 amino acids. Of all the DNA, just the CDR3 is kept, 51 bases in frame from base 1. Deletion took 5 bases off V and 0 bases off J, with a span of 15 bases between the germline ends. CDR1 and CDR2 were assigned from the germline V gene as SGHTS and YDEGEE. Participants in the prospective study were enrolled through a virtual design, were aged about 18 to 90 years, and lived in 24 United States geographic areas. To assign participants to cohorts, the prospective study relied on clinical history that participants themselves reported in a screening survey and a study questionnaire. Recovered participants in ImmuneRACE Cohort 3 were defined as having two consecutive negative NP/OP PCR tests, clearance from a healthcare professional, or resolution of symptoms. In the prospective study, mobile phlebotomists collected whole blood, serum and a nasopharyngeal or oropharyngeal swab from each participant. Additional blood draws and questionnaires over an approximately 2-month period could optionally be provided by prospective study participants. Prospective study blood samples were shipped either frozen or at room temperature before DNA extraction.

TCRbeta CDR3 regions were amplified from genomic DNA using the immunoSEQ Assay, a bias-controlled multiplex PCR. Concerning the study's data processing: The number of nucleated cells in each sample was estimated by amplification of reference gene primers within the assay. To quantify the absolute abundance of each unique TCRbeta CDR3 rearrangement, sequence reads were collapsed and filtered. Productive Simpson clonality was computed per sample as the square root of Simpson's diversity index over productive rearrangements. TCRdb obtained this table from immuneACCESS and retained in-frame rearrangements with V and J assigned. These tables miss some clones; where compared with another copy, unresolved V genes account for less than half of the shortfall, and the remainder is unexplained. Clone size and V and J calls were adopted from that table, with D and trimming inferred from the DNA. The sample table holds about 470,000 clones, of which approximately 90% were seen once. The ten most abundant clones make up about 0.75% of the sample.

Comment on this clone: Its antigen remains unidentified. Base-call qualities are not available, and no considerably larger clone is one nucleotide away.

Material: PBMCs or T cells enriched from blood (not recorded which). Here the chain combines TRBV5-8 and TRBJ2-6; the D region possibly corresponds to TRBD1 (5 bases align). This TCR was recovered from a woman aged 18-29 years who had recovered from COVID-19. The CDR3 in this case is CASSSAQGYSGANVLTF. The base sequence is TGTGCCAGCAGTTCCGCTCAGGGATACTCTGGGGCCAACGTCCTGACTTTC. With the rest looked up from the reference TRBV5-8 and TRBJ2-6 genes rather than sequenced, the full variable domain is EAGVTQSPTHLIKTRGQQATLRCSPISGHTSVYWYQQALGLGLQFLLWYDEGEERNRGNFPPRFSGRQFPNYSSELNVNALELEDSALYLCASSSAQGYSGANVLTFGAGSRLTVL.